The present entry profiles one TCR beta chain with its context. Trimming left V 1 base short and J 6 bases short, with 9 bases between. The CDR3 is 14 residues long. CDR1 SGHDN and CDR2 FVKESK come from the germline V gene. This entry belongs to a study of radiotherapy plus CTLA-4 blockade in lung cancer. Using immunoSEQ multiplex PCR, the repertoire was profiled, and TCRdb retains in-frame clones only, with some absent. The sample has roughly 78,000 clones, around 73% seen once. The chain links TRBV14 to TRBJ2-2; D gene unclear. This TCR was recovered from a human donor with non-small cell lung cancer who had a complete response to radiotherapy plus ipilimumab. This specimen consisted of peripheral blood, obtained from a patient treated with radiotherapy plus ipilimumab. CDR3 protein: CASSQVGWAGELFF. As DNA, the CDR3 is TGTGCCAGCAGCCAAGTAGGGTGGGCCGGGGAGCTGTTTTTT.